Presented here are 25 T cell receptor beta chains from one specimen sequenced in a study of blood T cell repertoires in COVID-19. Here immunoSEQ multiplex PCR was the method, and the copy in TCRdb shows in-frame clones only, minus some. Altogether 270,000 or so clones are present, roughly 86% being singletons, with the ten largest covering about 8.7%. Sequenced sample: peripheral blood. The receptors were sampled from a man between 35 and 55 years old with active or convalescent COVID-19.

J is TRBJ2-7 and V is TRBV7-9; TRBD2 might be the D (5 bases). V lost 5 bases to trimming and J lost 5 bases, with 13 bases between them. CDR3 size: 13 residues. Looked up from germline, CDR1 is SEHNR and CDR2 is FQNEAQ (reference sequence). The CDR3 here is CASSQRGSDEQYF. DNA for the CDR3: TGTGCCAGCAGCCAGAGAGGGTCGGACGAGCAGTACTTC.

This clone was counted a single time. The chain uses TRBV19 and TRBJ1-6; 9 positions match TRBD1. The CDR3 runs to 14 residues. V lost 5 bases, J lost 7 bases, and 3 bases stayed unmatched. The germline CDR1 and CDR2 sequences are LNHDA and SQIVND (reference sequence). CDR3 region: CASSYGTGNSPLHF. As DNA, the CDR3 is TGTGCCAGTAGTTATGGGACAGGGAATTCACCCCTCCACTTT.

The V and J genes are TRBV3-1 (or the pseudogene TRBV3-2) and TRBJ2-2; D possibly corresponds to TRBD2 (5 bases). Germline values: CDR1 LGHDT, CDR2 YNNKEL (reference sequence). CDR3 length: 13 residues. V was pared by 1 base and J by 8 bases, with 8 bases between. CDR3 loop: CASSQAAGGELFF. For the CDR3, the DNA is TGTGCCAGCAGCCAAGCTGCGGGTGGGGAGCTGTTTTTT.

This clone was counted a few times. The rearrangement uses TRBV24-1 and TRBJ1-1, with D maybe TRBD1 (6 bases). V was pared by 3 bases and J by 2 bases, with 9 bases between. In germline, CDR1 is KGHDR, CDR2 SFDVKD. The CDR3 is 14 residues long. CDR3 residues: CATSDNRVNTEAFF. The DNA for the CDR3 is TGTGCCACCAGTGATAACAGGGTAAACACTGAAGCTTTCTTT.

The gene calls are TRBV4-1 and TRBJ1-1; 7 bases line up with TRBD1. The germline CDR1 and CDR2 sequences are MGHRA and YSYEKL. Unmatched junction bases numbered 6, after V lost 5 bases and J lost 3 bases. The CDR3 has 14 residues. CDR3 nucleotide sequence: TGCGCCAGCAGCGCCCCTACAGGGGACACTGAAGCTTTCTTT. Translation: CASSAPTGDTEAFF.

The chain links TRBV6-5 to TRBJ1-2, with D perhaps TRBD1 (5 bases). CDR1 is MNHEY, CDR2 SVGAGI, per germline. V lost 10 bases to trimming and J lost 8 bases, with 20 bases between them. The CDR3 length is 13 residues. CDR3 in amino acids: CATRFSGDAGYTF. In DNA, the CDR3 is TGTGCCACACGTTTTAGCGGGGACGCGGGCTACACCTTC.

This clone was observed a few times. This sequence joins TRBV7-3 and TRBJ2-1; 9 bases are shared with TRBD1. This CDR3 region has 15 residues. Trimming cost V 5 bases and J 4 bases; bases outside gene matches: 6. The V gene's germline CDR1 is SGHTA and CDR2 FQGTGA. Written as DNA, the CDR3 is TGTGCCAGCAGCCCGGGACAGGGCAGTTACAATGAGCAGTTCTTC. Encoded protein: CASSPGQGSYNEQFF.

The sample holds one count of this clone. The chain carries TRBV5-4 and TRBJ2-7; 9 nucleotides agree with TRBD1. Looked up from germline, CDR1 is SGHNT and CDR2 is YYREEE (reference sequence). This CDR3 spans 15 amino acids. V dropped 4 bases and J dropped 3; count of bases not matched to a gene: 8. The CDR3 nucleotides read TGTGCCAGCAGCCCGGGACAGGGAGAGTTCTACGAGCAGTACTTC. It yields the protein CASSPGQGEFYEQYF.

The chain couples TRBV30 to TRBJ1-2; D unclear. V lost 8 bases and J lost 0, with 19 bases in between. The CDR3 contains 15 residues. Germline V CDR1 and CDR2: GTSNPN, SVGIG (reference sequence). The CDR3 DNA reads as TGTGCCGAGAGCCCTCCTTATCTAGCTAACTATGGCTACACCTTC. Protein: CAESPPYLANYGYTF.

The rearrangement joins TRBV19 to TRBJ2-7; 8 nucleotides align to TRBD1. CDR1 and CDR2 from the germline V gene are LNHDA and SQIVND (reference sequence). This CDR3 is built from 15 residues. V lost 4 bases to trimming and J lost 3 bases; unmatched junction nucleotides: 8. CDR3 bases: TGTGCCAGTAGTACCAGGGGGCTCTCGGTCTACGAGCAGTACTTC. Protein sequence: CASSTRGLSVYEQYF.

This clone was seen a few times. The chain combines TRBV12-3 or TRBV12-4 with TRBJ2-5; D unresolved. With 5 bases removed from V and 1 base from J, the gap between germline ends came to 8 bases. The CDR3 spans 13 residues. CDR3 coding DNA: TGTGCCAGCAGTCCCCAGTTCCAAGAGACCCAGTACTTC. Residues: CASSPQFQETQYF.

CDR3 sequence (DNA): TGTGCCAGCAGCCCCTGGACTAGCGGGAGTATGGGTGAGCAGTTCTTC. It codes for CASSPWTSGSMGEQFF. The gene calls are TRBV7-6 and TRBJ2-1; TRBD2 aligns across 13 bases. The V segment lost 5 bases and the J segment 9 bases; nucleotides outside the gene matches: 10. Germline lookup yields CDR1 SGHVS and CDR2 FNYEAQ. The CDR3 contains 16 residues.

The chain carries TRBV12-3 or TRBV12-4 and TRBJ1-5; possible D gene TRBD1, 5 bases. The V and J ends lost 6 bases and 7 bases respectively, with 13 bases between them. The CDR3 runs to 13 residues. In nucleotides, the CDR3 is TGTGCCAGCAGGGGGCCTTCCGGACAGCCCCAGCATTTT. Translated: CASRGPSGQPQHF.

This clone was found once. This chain links TRBV7-9 with TRBJ1-1; D unclear. Germline CDR1 reads SEHNR; CDR2 reads FQNEAQ (reference sequence). The V gene lost 5 bases and the J gene lost 8 bases, with 18 bases spanning the gap. This CDR3 contains 14 residues. The chain's CDR3 is CASSQNTRGSEAFF. CDR3 DNA: TGTGCCAGCAGCCAAAATACCCGCGGCTCGGAAGCTTTCTTT.

The chain employs TRBV25-1 and TRBJ2-1, with D tentatively TRBD1 (6 bases). Per the germline V gene, CDR1 is MGHDK and CDR2 is SYGVNS. There are 14 residues in the CDR3. V lost 3 bases, J lost 6 bases, and 12 bases lay in between. CDR3 protein: CASSDFTGSNEQFF. DNA for the CDR3: TGTGCCAGCAGTGATTTTACAGGGTCCAATGAGCAGTTCTTC.

This chain links TRBV21-1 with TRBJ2-3; no DNA check was done on the table's D call, TRBD1. TRBV21-1 is designated a pseudogene. CDR3 length: 17 amino acids. For the CDR3, the DNA is TGTGCCAGCAGCAAAGGTCATTCAGGGGACCCCACAGATACGCAGTATTTT. It yields the protein CASSKGHSGDPTDTQYF.

The rearrangement joins TRBV7-3 to TRBJ2-2; D not resolved. Per the germline V gene, CDR1 is SGHTA and CDR2 is FQGTGA. Between the trimmed V and J ends, which lost 4 bases and 6 bases, there was a span of 6 bases. The CDR3 consists of 12 residues. DNA of the CDR3: TGTGCCAGCAGCTCTAGTCCCGGGGAGCTGTTTTTT. Protein product: CASSSSPGELFF.

There are a few counts of this clone. V gene TRBV6-1 combines with J gene TRBJ1-4; maybe TRBD1 (5 bases). From germline, CDR1 is MNHNS and CDR2 SASEGT. This CDR3 is 16 amino acids long. Trimming left V 3 bases short and J 7 bases short, with 18 bases between. CDR3 coding DNA: TGTGCCAGCAGTGAGGACGCCAGGGCCCCCAGTGAAAAACTGTTTTTT. Translation gives CASSEDARAPSEKLFF.

Details on this clone: This CDR3 is also generated by other DNA sequences in the sample. The rearrangement links TRBV20-1 to TRBJ2-7; D is undetermined. The V end was cut by 3 bases, the J end by 5 bases, with 8 bases between. Germline CDR1 and CDR2: DFQATT and SNEGSKA (reference sequence). The CDR3 sequence is 11 residues long. The CDR3 DNA sequence: TGCAGTGCTAGGTCGGGTCACGAGCAGTACTTC. Translating gives CSARSGHEQYF.

This clone was counted a single time. This rearrangement joins TRBV9 to TRBJ1-2; D is perhaps TRBD1 (5 bases). The CDR3 runs 14 residues. V gave up 0 bases and J gave up 6 bases, with 12 bases separating them. Germline lookup yields CDR1 SGDLS and CDR2 YYNGEE. The CDR3 DNA follows: TGTGCCAGCAGCGTAGTGCCAGGGTCGGATGGCTACACCTTC. Its translation is CASSVVPGSDGYTF.

The V and J genes are TRBV11-2 and TRBJ2-1; D may be TRBD2 (6 bases). This CDR3 is 17 amino acids long. V was trimmed by 2 bases and J by 4 bases, leaving 18 bases between them. The germline CDR1 and CDR2 sequences are SGHAT and FQNNGV. The DNA of the CDR3 is TGTGCCAGCAGCTTAAGGACTACCATTGGTCGGTACAATGAGCAGTTCTTC. Protein: CASSLRTTIGRYNEQFF.

The chain carries TRBV7-9 and TRBJ1-1; D is unresolved. Trimming stripped 2 bases from V and 2 bases from J, with 6 bases between. The germline V gene encodes CDR1 SEHNR and CDR2 FQNEAQ (reference sequence). This CDR3 has 13 amino acids. The CDR3 DNA sequence: TGTGCCAGCAGCTTAATAACTAACACTGAAGCTTTCTTT. Its translation: CASSLITNTEAFF. The variable domain in full, with the rest retrieved from reference TRBV7-9 and TRBJ1-1, is DTGVSQNPRHKITKRGQNVTFRCDPISEHNRLYWYRQTLGQGPEFLTYFQNEAQLEKSRLLSDRFSAERPKGSFSTLEIQRTEQGDSAMYLCASSLITNTEAFFGQGTRLTVV.

This clone came up once. The rearrangement joins TRBV9 to TRBJ1-2; 12 bases are shared with TRBD1. The germline CDR1 and CDR2 sequences are SGDLS and YYNGEE. This CDR3 contains 14 residues. With 2 bases clipped from V and 5 bases from J, the junction kept 1 base outside the gene matches. CDR3 in amino acids: CASSVGQGAYGYTF. As DNA, the CDR3 is TGTGCCAGCAGCGTGGGACAGGGGGCGTATGGCTACACCTTC.

This sequence joins TRBV2 and TRBJ2-3, with 8 nucleotides matching TRBD1. The CDR3 extends over 16 amino acids. V dropped 7 bases and J dropped 1; count of bases not matched to a gene: 10. Germline CDR1 reads SNHLY; CDR2 reads FYNNEI. The CDR3 loop is CASTGQGMGGTDTQYF. DNA for the CDR3: TGTGCCAGCACCGGACAGGGAATGGGGGGCACAGATACGCAGTATTTT.

This clone showed up just a few times. The rearrangement uses TRBV6-6 and TRBJ1-5; perhaps TRBD1 as D (5 bases). Trimming took 8 bases from V and 3 from J, leaving 17 bases between them. There are 15 residues in the CDR3. The V gene's germline CDR1 is MNHNY and CDR2 SVGAGI (reference sequence). Written as DNA, the CDR3 is TGTGCCAGCCACTCCGCCGGGGGATACAATCAGCCCCAGCATTTT. This translates into CASHSAGGYNQPQHF.